The 8 T cell receptor beta chains below all came from one sample that was sequenced in a study of radiation and T cells in renal cell carcinoma. The time point here: blood 2 weeks post-SBRT. Regarding treatment: 15 Gy SBRT to primary tumor, nephrectomy 4 weeks later. Data came from immunoSEQ multiplex PCR; TCRdb stores just in-frame clones and leaves some out. The table lists some 80,000 clones, 80% to 90% of them singletons. The sequenced sample was blood, obtained from a patient whose treatment included radiotherapy and nephrectomy. Receptors originate from a woman aged 45 to 65 with renal cell carcinoma.

V is TRBV7-2 and J is TRBJ1-5, with D tentatively TRBD1 (6 bases). The CDR3 has 16 amino acids. Trimming pared 5 bases from V and 0 bases from J, leaving 14 bases between. Germline-derived CDR1 and CDR2 are SGHTA and FQGNSA. The CDR3 DNA is TGTGCCAGCAGCCAGACAGGCCGCCTTAGCAATCAGCCCCAGCATTTT. This encodes CASSQTGRLSNQPQHF.

The chain is built from TRBV7-9 and TRBJ1-5; weak D call: TRBD1 (6 bases). This CDR3 has 16 amino acids. The ends were cut back, 4 bases at V and 0 bases at J, with 13 bases in the middle. The V gene's germline CDR1 is SEHNR and CDR2 FQNEAQ (reference sequence). The CDR3, as DNA: TGTGCCAGCAGCTCTATGGACAGATATAGCAATCAGCCCCAGCATTTT. Protein: CASSSMDRYSNQPQHF.

J is TRBJ1-2 and V is TRBV28; maybe TRBD1 (5 bases). The germline V and J ends were trimmed by 5 bases and 7 bases, with 14 bases remaining between them. Germline V gene data show CDR1 as MDHEN and CDR2 as SYDVKM. This CDR3 has 13 amino acids. The CDR3 DNA sequence: TGTGCCAGCAGTCCCGGGACGACCTTTGGCTACACCTTC. Translated, it gives CASSPGTTFGYTF.

The rearrangement links TRBV7-2 to TRBJ2-7; D might be TRBD2 (7 bases). CDR3 length equals 14 residues. Trimming removed 5 bases at V and 2 bases at J, with 13 bases between. Germline V gene lookup returns CDR1 SGHTA and CDR2 FQGNSA. The CDR3 loop reads CASSPRGGAYEQYF. The DNA for the CDR3 is TGTGCCAGCAGCCCTAGGGGGGGGGCCTACGAGCAGTACTTC.

The chain uses TRBV11-2 and TRBJ2-1; 9 bases are a match to TRBD1. The CDR3 has 17 residues. Germline CDR1 is SGHAT and CDR2 is FQNNGV. The J segment lost 6 bases and the V segment lost 5 bases, leaving 14 bases of the junction unmatched. The CDR3 region is CASSGWGGDRVGNEQFF. The CDR3 DNA reads TGTGCCAGCAGCGGTTGGGGAGGGGACAGGGTAGGCAATGAGCAGTTCTTC.

This chain joins TRBV5-5 and TRBJ1-1; D is ambiguous. V was cut by 0 bases and J by 8 bases, with 8 bases left in between. Germline V CDR1 and CDR2: SGHKS, YYEKEE (reference sequence). CDR3 length: 12 residues. CDR3 DNA: TGTGCCAGCAGCTTGGGGGTCGGGGAAGCTTTCTTT. Amino acids: CASSLGVGEAFF. Complete variable domain (other parts from reference TRBV5-5 and TRBJ1-1): DAGVTQSPTHLIKTRGQQVTLRCSPISGHKSVSWYQQVLGQGPQFIFQYYEKEERGRGNFPDRFSARQFPNYSSELNVNALLLGDSALYLCASSLGVGEAFFGQGTRLTVV.

There are a few counts of this clone. CDR3 protein: CASSLDSSNQPQHF. The CDR3 DNA follows: TGTGCCAGCAGCTTGGACAGTTCCAATCAGCCCCAGCATTTT. The genes are TRBV11-2 and TRBJ1-5; D may be TRBD1 (6 bases). V was pared by 3 bases and J by 3 bases, with 9 bases between. Germline values: CDR1 SGHAT, CDR2 FQNNGV. The length of the CDR3 is 14 residues. The entire variable domain, with the rest obtained from reference TRBV11-2 and TRBJ1-5, is as follows: EAGVAQSPRYKIIEKRQSVAFWCNPISGHATLYWYQQILGQGPKLLIQFQNNGVVDDSQLPKDRFSAERLKGVDSTLKIQPAKLEDSAVYLCASSLDSSNQPQHFGDGTRLSIL.

The chain is built from TRBV19 and TRBJ1-6, with D possibly being TRBD1 (5 bases). Germline V gene sequence: CDR1 LNHDA, CDR2 SQIVND (reference sequence). V was cut by 8 bases and J by 1 base, with 15 bases left in between. CDR3 size: 16 residues. CDR3: CASRSRGDSYNSPLHF. DNA of the CDR3: TGTGCCAGTCGAAGTCGGGGGGATTCCTATAATTCACCCCTCCACTTT. The whole variable domain, remainder taken from reference TRBV19 and TRBJ1-6, is DGGITQSPKYLFRKEGQNVTLSCEQNLNHDAMYWYRQDPGQGLRLIYYSQIVNDFQKGDIAEGYSVSREKKESFPLTVTSAQKNPTAFYLCASRSRGDSYNSPLHFGNGTRLTVT.